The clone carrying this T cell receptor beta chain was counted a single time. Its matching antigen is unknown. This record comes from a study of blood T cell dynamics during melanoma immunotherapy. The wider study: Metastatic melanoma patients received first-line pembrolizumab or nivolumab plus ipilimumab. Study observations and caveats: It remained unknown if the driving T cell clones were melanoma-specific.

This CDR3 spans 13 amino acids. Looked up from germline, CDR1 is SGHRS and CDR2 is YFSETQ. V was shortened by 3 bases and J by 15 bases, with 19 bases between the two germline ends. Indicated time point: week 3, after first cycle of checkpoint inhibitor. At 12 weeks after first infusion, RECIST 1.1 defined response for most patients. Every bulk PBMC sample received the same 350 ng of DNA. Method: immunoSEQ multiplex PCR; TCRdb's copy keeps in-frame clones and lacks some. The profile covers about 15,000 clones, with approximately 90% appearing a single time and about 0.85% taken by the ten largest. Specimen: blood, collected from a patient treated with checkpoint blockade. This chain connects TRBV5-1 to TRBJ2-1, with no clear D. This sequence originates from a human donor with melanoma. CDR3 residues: CASSSEPDHPGFF. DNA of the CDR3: TGCGCCAGCAGCTCCGAACCTGACCACCCGGGGTTCTTC.